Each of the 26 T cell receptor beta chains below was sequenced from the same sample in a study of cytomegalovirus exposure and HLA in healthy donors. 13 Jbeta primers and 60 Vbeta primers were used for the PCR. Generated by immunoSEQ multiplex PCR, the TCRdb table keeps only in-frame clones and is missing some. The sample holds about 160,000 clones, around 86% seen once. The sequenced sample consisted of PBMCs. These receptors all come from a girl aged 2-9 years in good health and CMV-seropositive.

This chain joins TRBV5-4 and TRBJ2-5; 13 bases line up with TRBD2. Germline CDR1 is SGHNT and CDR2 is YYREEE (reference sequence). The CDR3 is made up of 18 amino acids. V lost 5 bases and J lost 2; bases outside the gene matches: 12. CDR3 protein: CASSPPPGTSGTQETQYF. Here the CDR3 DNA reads TGTGCCAGCAGTCCCCCCCCCGGGACTAGCGGGACGCAAGAGACCCAGTACTTC.

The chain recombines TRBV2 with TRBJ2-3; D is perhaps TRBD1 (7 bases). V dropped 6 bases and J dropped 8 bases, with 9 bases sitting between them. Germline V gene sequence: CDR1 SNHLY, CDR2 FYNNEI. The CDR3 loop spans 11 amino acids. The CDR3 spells CASRQGGTQYF. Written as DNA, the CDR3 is TGTGCCAGCAGGCAGGGGGGTACGCAGTATTTT.

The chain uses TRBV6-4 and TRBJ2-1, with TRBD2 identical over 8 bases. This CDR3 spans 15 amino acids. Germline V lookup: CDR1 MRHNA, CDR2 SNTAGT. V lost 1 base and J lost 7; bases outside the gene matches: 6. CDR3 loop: CASSDFGTSMNEQFF. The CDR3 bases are TGTGCCAGCAGTGACTTCGGGACTAGTATGAATGAGCAGTTCTTC.

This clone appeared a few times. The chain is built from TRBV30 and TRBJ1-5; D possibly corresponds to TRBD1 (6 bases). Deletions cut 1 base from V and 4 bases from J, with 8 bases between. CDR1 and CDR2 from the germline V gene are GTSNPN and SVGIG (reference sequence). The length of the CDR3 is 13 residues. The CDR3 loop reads CAWSEGTNQPQHF. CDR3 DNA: TGTGCCTGGAGTGAGGGGACAAATCAGCCCCAGCATTTT.

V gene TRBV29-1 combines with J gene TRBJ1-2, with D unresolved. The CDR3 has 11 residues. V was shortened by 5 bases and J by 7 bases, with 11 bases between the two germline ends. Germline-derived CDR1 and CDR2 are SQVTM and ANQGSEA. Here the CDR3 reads CSVLGAAGYTF. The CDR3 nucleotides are TGCAGCGTTCTAGGAGCGGCTGGCTACACCTTC.

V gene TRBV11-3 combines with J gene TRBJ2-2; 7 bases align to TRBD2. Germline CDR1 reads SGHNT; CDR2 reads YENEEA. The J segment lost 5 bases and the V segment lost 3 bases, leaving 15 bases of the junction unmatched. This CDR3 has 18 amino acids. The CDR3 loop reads CASSFKYEGGPGTGELFF. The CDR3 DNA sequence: TGTGCCAGCAGCTTCAAGTATGAGGGAGGGCCCGGAACCGGGGAGCTGTTTTTT.

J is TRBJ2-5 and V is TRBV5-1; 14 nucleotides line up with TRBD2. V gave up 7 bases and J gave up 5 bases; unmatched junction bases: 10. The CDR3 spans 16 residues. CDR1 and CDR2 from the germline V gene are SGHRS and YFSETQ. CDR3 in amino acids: CASGSTSGRVMETQYF. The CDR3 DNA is TGCGCCAGCGGTTCGACTAGCGGGAGGGTTATGGAGACCCAGTACTTC.

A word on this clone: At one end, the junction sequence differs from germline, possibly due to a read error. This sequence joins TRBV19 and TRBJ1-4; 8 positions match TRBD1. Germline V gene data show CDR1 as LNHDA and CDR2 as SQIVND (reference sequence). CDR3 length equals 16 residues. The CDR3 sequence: CASAADRDKGHDKLFF. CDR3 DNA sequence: TGTGCCAGTGCCGCGGACAGGGACAAGGGGCATGACAAACTGTTTTTT.

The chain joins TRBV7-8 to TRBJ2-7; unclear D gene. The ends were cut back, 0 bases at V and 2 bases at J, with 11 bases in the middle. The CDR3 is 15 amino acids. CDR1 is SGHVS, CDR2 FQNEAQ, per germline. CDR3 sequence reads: CASSLARSNPYEQYF. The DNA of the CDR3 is TGTGCCAGCAGCTTAGCCCGATCTAATCCCTACGAGCAGTACTTC. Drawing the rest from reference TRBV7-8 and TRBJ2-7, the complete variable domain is GAGVSQSPRYKVAKRGQDVALRCDPISGHVSLFWYQQALGQGPEFLTYFQNEAQLDKSGLPSDRFFAERPEGSVSTLKIQRTQQEDSAVYLCASSLARSNPYEQYFGPGTRLTVT.

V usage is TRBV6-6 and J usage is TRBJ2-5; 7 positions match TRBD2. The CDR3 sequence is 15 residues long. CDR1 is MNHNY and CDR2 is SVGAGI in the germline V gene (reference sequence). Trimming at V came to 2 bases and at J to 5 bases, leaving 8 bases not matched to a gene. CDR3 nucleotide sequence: TGTGCCAGCAGTTACGGGGCGGGAGTCGCGGAGACCCAGTACTTC. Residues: CASSYGAGVAETQYF.

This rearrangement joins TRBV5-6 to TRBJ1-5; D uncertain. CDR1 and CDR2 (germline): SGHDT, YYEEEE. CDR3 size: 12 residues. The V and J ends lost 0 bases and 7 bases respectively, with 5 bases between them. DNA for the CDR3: TGTGCCAGCAGCTTGGGTGAGCAGCCCCAGCATTTT. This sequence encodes CASSLGEQPQHF.

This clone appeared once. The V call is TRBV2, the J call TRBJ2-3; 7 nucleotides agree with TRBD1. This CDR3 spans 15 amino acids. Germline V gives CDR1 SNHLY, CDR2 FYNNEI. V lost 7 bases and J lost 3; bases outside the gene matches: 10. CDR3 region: CASNLDRDQTDTQYF. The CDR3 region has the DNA TGTGCCAGCAACCTCGACAGGGATCAGACAGATACGCAGTATTTT.

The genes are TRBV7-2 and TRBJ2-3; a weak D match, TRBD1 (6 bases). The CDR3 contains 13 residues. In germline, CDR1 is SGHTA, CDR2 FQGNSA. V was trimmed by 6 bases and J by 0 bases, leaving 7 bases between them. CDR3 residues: CASRQGSTDTQYF. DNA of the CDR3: TGTGCCAGCAGACAGGGAAGCACAGATACGCAGTATTTT.

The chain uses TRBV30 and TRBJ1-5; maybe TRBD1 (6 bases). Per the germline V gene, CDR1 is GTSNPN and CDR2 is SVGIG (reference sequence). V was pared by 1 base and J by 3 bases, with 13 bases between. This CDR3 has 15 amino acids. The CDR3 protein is CAWSEGGFNNQPQHF. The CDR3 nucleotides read TGTGCCTGGAGTGAGGGGGGGTTTAACAATCAGCCCCAGCATTTT.

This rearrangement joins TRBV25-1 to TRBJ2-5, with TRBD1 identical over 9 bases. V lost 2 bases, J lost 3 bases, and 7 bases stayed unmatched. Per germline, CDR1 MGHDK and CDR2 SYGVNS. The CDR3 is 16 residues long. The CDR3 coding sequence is TGTGCCAGCAGTGAAAGGTGGGGACAGGGAGAAGAGACCCAGTACTTC. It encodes CASSERWGQGEETQYF.

This chain's CDR3 is CASSDPGRGRSTEAFF. CDR3 bases: TGTGCCAGCAGTGACCCAGGCAGGGGGCGCTCTACTGAAGCTTTCTTT. The chain has TRBV6-1 and TRBJ1-1; 8 bases are a match to TRBD1. Losses at the gene ends were 3 bases for V and 5 bases for J; bases not matched to a gene: 11. Germline loops: CDR1 MNHNS, CDR2 SASEGT. The CDR3 runs 16 residues.

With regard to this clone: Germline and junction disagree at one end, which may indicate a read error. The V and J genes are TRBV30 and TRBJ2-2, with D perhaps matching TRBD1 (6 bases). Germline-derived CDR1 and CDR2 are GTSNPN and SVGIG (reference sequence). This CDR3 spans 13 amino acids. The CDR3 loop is CGTPGHRTGELFF. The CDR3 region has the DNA TGCGGGACACCGGGACACCGCACCGGGGAGCTGTTTTTT.

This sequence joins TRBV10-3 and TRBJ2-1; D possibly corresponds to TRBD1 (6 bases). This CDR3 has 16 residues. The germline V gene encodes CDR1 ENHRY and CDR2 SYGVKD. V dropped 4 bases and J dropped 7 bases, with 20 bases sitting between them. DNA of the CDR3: TGTGCCATCAGTGCTCCCGGGACCACCGGGACAAATGAGCAGTTCTTC. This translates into CAISAPGTTGTNEQFF.

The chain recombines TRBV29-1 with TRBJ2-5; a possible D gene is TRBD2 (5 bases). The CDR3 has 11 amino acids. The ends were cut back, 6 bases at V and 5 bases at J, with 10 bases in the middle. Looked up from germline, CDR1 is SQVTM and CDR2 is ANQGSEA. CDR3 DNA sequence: TGCAGCGTCAGCGGTGGCGAGACCCAGTACTTC. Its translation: CSVSGGETQYF.

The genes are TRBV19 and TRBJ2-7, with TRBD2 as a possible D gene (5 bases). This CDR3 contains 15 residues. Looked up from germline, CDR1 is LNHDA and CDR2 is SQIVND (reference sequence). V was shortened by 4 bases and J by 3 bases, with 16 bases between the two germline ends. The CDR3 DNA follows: TGTGCCAGTAGTAGGGTGCTGGGAGCGGACTACGAGCAGTACTTC. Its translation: CASSRVLGADYEQYF.

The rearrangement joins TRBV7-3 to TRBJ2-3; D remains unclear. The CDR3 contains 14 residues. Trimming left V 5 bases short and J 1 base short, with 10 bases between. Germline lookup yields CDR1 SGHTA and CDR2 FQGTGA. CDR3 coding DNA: TGTGCCAGCAGCGCCGGAGTCGGCACAGATACGCAGTATTTT. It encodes CASSAGVGTDTQYF.

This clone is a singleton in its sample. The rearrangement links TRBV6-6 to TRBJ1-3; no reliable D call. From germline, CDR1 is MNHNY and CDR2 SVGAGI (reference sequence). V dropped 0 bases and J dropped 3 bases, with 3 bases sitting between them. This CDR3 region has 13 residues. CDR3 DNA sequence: TGTGCCAGCAGTTACTCGAGTGGAAACACCATATATTTT. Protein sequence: CASSYSSGNTIYF.

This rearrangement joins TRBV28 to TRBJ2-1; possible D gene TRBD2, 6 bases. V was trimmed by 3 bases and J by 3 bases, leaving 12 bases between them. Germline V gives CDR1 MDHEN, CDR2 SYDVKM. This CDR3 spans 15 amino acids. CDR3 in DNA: TGTGCCAGCAGTTTTGTGATCGGGGGCTACAATGAGCAGTTCTTC. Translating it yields CASSFVIGGYNEQFF.

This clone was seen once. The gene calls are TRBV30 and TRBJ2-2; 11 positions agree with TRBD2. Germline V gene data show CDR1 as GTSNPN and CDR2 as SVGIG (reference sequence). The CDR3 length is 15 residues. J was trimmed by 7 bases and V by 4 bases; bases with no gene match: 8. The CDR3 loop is CAWIDSGRGYGELFF. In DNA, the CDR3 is TGTGCCTGGATCGATAGCGGGAGGGGTTACGGGGAGCTGTTTTTT.

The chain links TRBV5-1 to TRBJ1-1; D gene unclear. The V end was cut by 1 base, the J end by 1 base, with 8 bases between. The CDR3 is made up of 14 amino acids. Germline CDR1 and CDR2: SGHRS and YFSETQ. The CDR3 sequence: CASSLLAANTEAFF. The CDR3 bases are TGCGCCAGCAGCTTGTTAGCGGCGAACACTGAAGCTTTCTTT.

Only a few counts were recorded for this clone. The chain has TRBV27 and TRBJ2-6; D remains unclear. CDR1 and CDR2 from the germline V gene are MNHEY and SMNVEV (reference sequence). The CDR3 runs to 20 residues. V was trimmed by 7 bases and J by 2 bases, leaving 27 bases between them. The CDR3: CASTPHSMGKMFAGANVLTF. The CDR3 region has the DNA TGTGCCAGCACCCCCCATTCCATGGGCAAAATGTTCGCTGGGGCCAACGTCCTGACTTTC.